The 27 T cell receptor beta chains below were found in one sample sequenced in a study of radiotherapy plus CTLA-4 blockade in lung cancer. Clones were sequenced by immunoSEQ multiplex PCR, and TCRdb holds only the in-frame ones, with some missing. The data contain fewer than 100,000 clones, about 79% of them seen just once; the ten biggest clones take up 22%. Sequenced material: peripheral blood, taken from a patient treated with radiotherapy plus ipilimumab. All receptors come from a human donor with non-small cell lung cancer whose response to radiotherapy plus ipilimumab could not be evaluated. Some clones in this sample may be carry-over from other donors' samples.

The gene calls are TRBV19 and TRBJ1-5; no clear D gene. CDR1 is LNHDA and CDR2 is SQIVND in the germline V gene (reference sequence). V was clipped by 0 bases and J by 7 bases, with 19 bases between them. The CDR3 totals 17 residues. Here the CDR3 DNA reads TGTGCCAGTAGTATAGACGGGAGCCAGACCGGGCGCCAGCCCCAGCATTTT. Residues: CASSIDGSQTGRQPQHF.

This clone was recorded a few times. The chain couples TRBV2 to TRBJ1-5; possibly TRBD1 for D (6 bases). Germline V gives CDR1 SNHLY, CDR2 FYNNEI. The CDR3 has 14 amino acids. V gave up 6 bases and J gave up 2 bases, with 11 bases separating them. The CDR3 region is CASRDSFGNQPQHF. In DNA, the CDR3 is TGTGCCAGCAGGGACAGTTTCGGCAATCAGCCCCAGCATTTT. Combining the CDR3 with reference TRBV2 and TRBJ1-5 gives the whole variable domain EPEVTQTPSHQVTQMGQEVILRCVPISNHLYFYWYRQILGQKVEFLVSFYNNEISEKSEIFDDQFSVERPDGSNFTLKIRSTKLEDSAMYFCASRDSFGNQPQHFGDGTRLSIL.

V gene TRBV6-6 combines with J gene TRBJ2-3, with D tentatively TRBD1 (6 bases). The CDR3 consists of 15 residues. Germline V gene lookup returns CDR1 MNHNY and CDR2 SVGAGI (reference sequence). Trimming removed 5 bases at V and 6 bases at J, with 18 bases between. The CDR3, as DNA: TGTGCCAGCAGTCCACAGGGTCGCGCGGCGGATACGCAGTATTTT. Its protein is CASSPQGRAADTQYF.

J is TRBJ2-5 and V is TRBV6-5; possible D gene TRBD2, 5 bases. The V end was cut by 0 bases, the J end by 0 bases, with 8 bases between. The CDR3 covers 15 residues. Germline V lookup: CDR1 MNHEY, CDR2 SVGAGI. The CDR3 nucleotides read TGTGCCAGCAGTTACTCTCCGGGGTACCAAGAGACCCAGTACTTC. Translated: CASSYSPGYQETQYF.

In its sample, this clone was seen a few times. The chain combines TRBV7-9 with TRBJ1-6; D is unclear. V lost 8 bases and J lost 12, with 14 bases in between. CDR1 is SEHNR, CDR2 FQNEAQ, per germline (reference sequence). The CDR3 totals 12 residues. DNA for the CDR3: TGTGCCAGCGGTACGAGTGCAGGACCCCTCCACTTT. This codes for CASGTSAGPLHF.

The rearrangement uses TRBV5-5 and TRBJ2-2; possibly TRBD1 for D (5 bases). The germline gives CDR1 SGHKS, CDR2 YYEKEE (reference sequence). V was shortened by 4 bases and J by 1 base, with 11 bases between the two germline ends. The CDR3 spans 15 residues. CDR3 in amino acids: CASSAGYRNTGELFF. In DNA, the CDR3 is TGTGCCAGCAGCGCAGGGTACAGGAACACCGGGGAGCTGTTTTTT.

The rearrangement joins TRBV11-2 to TRBJ2-7, with 9 nucleotides matching TRBD2. Germline V gene lookup returns CDR1 SGHAT and CDR2 FQNNGV. This CDR3 comprises 15 residues. After removal of 9 bases from V and 2 bases from J, the junction contained 11 bases not matched to a gene. The CDR3 region has the DNA TGTGCCAGTGCCTTAGCGGGGGTCCGGGCCTACGAGCAGTACTTC. Translated: CASALAGVRAYEQYF.

This clone showed up just once. The chain carries TRBV6-4 and TRBJ2-1, with TRBD2 matching 16 bases. Germline values: CDR1 MRHNA, CDR2 SNTAGT. This CDR3 contains 19 residues. J was trimmed by 2 bases and V by 5 bases; bases with no gene match: 9. The CDR3 loop is CASSPLGTSGGAAYNEQFF. The CDR3 region has the DNA TGTGCCAGCAGTCCCCTCGGGACTAGCGGGGGGGCGGCCTACAATGAGCAGTTCTTC.

This clone was seen once. The chain uses TRBV19 and TRBJ1-2; tentative D call: TRBD1 (6 bases). The CDR3 length is 16 residues. Trimming cost V 3 bases and J 4 bases, with 18 bases left between them. From germline, CDR1 is LNHDA and CDR2 SQIVND (reference sequence). CDR3 in amino acids: CASSISQGSTTYGYTF. The CDR3 nucleotides are TGTGCCAGTAGTATTTCTCAGGGGTCGACAACCTATGGCTACACCTTC.

V usage is TRBV15 and J usage is TRBJ2-7; possibly TRBD1 for D (5 bases). The V and J ends lost 0 bases and 3 bases respectively, with 6 bases between them. Per the germline V gene, CDR1 is LNHNV and CDR2 is YYDKDF (reference sequence). The CDR3 spans 13 residues. The CDR3 here is CATSRDTGYEQYF. CDR3 nucleotides: TGTGCCACCAGCAGAGATACAGGCTACGAGCAGTACTTC. The whole variable domain, filled in from reference TRBV15 and TRBJ2-7, reads DAMVIQNPRYQVTQFGKPVTLSCSQTLNHNVMYWYQQKSSQAPKLLFHYYDKDFNNEADTPDNFQSRRPNTSFCFLDIRSPGLGDTAMYLCATSRDTGYEQYFGPGTRLTVT.

The chain has TRBV20-1 and TRBJ2-1; perhaps TRBD1 as D (6 bases). Trimming removed 3 bases from V and 11 bases from J, with 11 bases in between. CDR1 is DFQATT, CDR2 SNEGSKA, per germline (reference sequence). The length of the CDR3 is 11 residues. CDR3 residues: CSASPGDKQFF. The CDR3 bases are TGCAGTGCTAGCCCAGGGGATAAGCAGTTCTTC.

The chain employs TRBV11-1 and TRBJ2-1; 9 bases fit TRBD2. The CDR3 contains 16 residues. The trim removed 5 bases at V and 5 bases at J, leaving 10 bases unmatched. The germline V gene has CDR1 SGHAT and CDR2 FQDESV (reference sequence). DNA of the CDR3: TGTGCCAGCAGCCCCTATAGACTAGCGGTTAACAATGAGCAGTTCTTC. Encoded protein: CASSPYRLAVNNEQFF.

This clone was recorded once. The gene calls are TRBV7-2 and TRBJ2-7, with D maybe TRBD1 (5 bases). The CDR3 covers 14 residues. The V gene's germline CDR1 is SGHTA and CDR2 FQGNSA. With 1 base removed from V and 5 bases from J, the gap between germline ends came to 12 bases. The CDR3 sequence is CASSLEVRVNEQYF. The CDR3 bases are TGTGCCAGCAGCTTAGAGGTCAGGGTAAACGAGCAGTACTTC. Full variable domain (remainder filled in from reference TRBV7-2 and TRBJ2-7): GAGVSQSPSNKVTEKGKDVELRCDPISGHTALYWYRQSLGQGLEFLIYFQGNSAPDKSGLPSDRFSAERTGGSVSTLTIQRTQQEDSAVYLCASSLEVRVNEQYFGPGTRLTVT.

The chain is built from TRBV5-1 and TRBJ1-1; 8 positions agree with TRBD1. Trimming cost V 1 base and J 5 bases; bases outside gene matches: 7. Germline V gene lookup returns CDR1 SGHRS and CDR2 YFSETQ. The length of the CDR3 is 15 residues. This chain's CDR3 is CASSLLTGVGTEAFF. The CDR3, as DNA: TGCGCCAGCAGCTTGCTGACAGGGGTGGGGACTGAAGCTTTCTTT.

The J gene is TRBJ1-5, the V gene TRBV28, with D hard to call. The CDR3 is 14 residues long. Germline-derived CDR1 and CDR2 are MDHEN and SYDVKM. V lost 3 bases, J lost 5 bases, and 11 bases lay in between. The CDR3 region is CASSLETFDQPQHF. CDR3 sequence (DNA): TGTGCCAGCAGTTTGGAGACGTTTGATCAGCCCCAGCATTTT.

The chain has TRBV6-6 and TRBJ1-1, with D tentatively TRBD1 (6 bases). V lost 6 bases and J 5 bases, leaving 10 bases between the germline ends. The CDR3 loop spans 12 amino acids. Germline V lookup: CDR1 MNHNY, CDR2 SVGAGI (reference sequence). CDR3 nucleotide sequence: TGTGCCAGCAGCTCTGACAGGACTGAAGCTTTCTTT. The encoded protein is CASSSDRTEAFF.

The chain joins TRBV15 to TRBJ2-7; D not certain. Germline loops: CDR1 LNHNV, CDR2 YYDKDF (reference sequence). This CDR3 is 15 amino acids long. Between the trimmed V and J ends, which lost 0 bases and 0 bases, there was a span of 9 bases. DNA for the CDR3: TGTGCCACCAGCAGAGATGACGCAGGCTCCTACGAGCAGTACTTC. Translated: CATSRDDAGSYEQYF.

CDR3 loop: CASKGGNQPQHF. For the CDR3, the DNA is TGTGCCAGTAAGGGAGGCAATCAGCCCCAGCATTTT. V usage is TRBV19 and J usage is TRBJ1-5; D remains ambiguous. CDR3 size: 12 residues. V dropped 7 bases and J dropped 2 bases, with 6 bases sitting between them. Germline loops: CDR1 LNHDA, CDR2 SQIVND (reference sequence). The entire variable domain, with the rest obtained from reference TRBV19 and TRBJ1-5, is as follows: DGGITQSPKYLFRKEGQNVTLSCEQNLNHDAMYWYRQDPGQGLRLIYYSQIVNDFQKGDIAEGYSVSREKKESFPLTVTSAQKNPTAFYLCASKGGNQPQHFGDGTRLSIL.

This clone was seen more than once but under ten times. The genes are TRBV27 and TRBJ1-3; 7 bases line up with TRBD1. The germline CDR1 and CDR2 sequences are MNHEY and SMNVEV (reference sequence). The CDR3 covers 14 residues. V was pared by 6 bases and J by 4 bases, with 6 bases of the junction left unmatched. The CDR3 DNA sequence: TGTGCCAGCAGCCCTTACAGGGGAGGAAACACCATATATTTT. It translates to CASSPYRGGNTIYF.

This chain links TRBV5-4 with TRBJ2-3; 10 positions agree with TRBD2. Trimming took 4 bases from V and 0 from J; bases not matched to a gene: 8. Germline CDR1 is SGHNT and CDR2 is YYREEE (reference sequence). This CDR3 comprises 17 residues. The CDR3 here is CASSLRTSGASTDTQYF. The CDR3 nucleotides read TGTGCCAGCAGCCTCCGGACTAGCGGAGCTAGCACAGATACGCAGTATTTT.

V gene TRBV7-3 combines with J gene TRBJ2-1, with 10 bases identical to TRBD2. V trimming: 4 bases; J trimming: 5 bases; junction bases outside the gene matches: 11. The CDR3 is 17 residues long. CDR1 and CDR2 from the germline V gene are SGHTA and FQGTGA. The CDR3 here is CASSSAGGPGRHNEQFF. DNA of the CDR3: TGTGCCAGCAGCTCAGCGGGGGGGCCCGGTCGACACAATGAGCAGTTCTTC.

The V call is TRBV7-2, the J call TRBJ1-6, with D possibly being TRBD1 (5 bases). Germline values: CDR1 SGHTA, CDR2 FQGNSA. There are 15 residues in the CDR3. Trimming pared 4 bases from V and 6 bases from J, leaving 13 bases between. As DNA, the CDR3 is TGTGCCAGCAGCTACTCCGGGGGGAGTAATTCACCCCTCCACTTT. Its translation: CASSYSGGSNSPLHF. The complete variable domain, with remaining parts taken from reference TRBV7-2 and TRBJ1-6, reads GAGVSQSPSNKVTEKGKDVELRCDPISGHTALYWYRQSLGQGLEFLIYFQGNSAPDKSGLPSDRFSAERTGGSVSTLTIQRTQQEDSAVYLCASSYSGGSNSPLHFGNGTRLTVT.

The V gene is TRBV7-2, the J gene TRBJ2-1; a possible D gene is TRBD2 (7 bases). This CDR3 region has 17 residues. Between the trimmed V and J ends, which lost 2 bases and 8 bases, there was a span of 22 bases. Per the germline V gene, CDR1 is SGHTA and CDR2 is FQGNSA. DNA for the CDR3: TGTGCCAGCAGCTTAATCCCCCTAGGTGGGGGGGCCTATGAGCAGTTCTTC. Encoded protein: CASSLIPLGGGAYEQFF.

This clone was seen only once. The V and J genes are TRBV27 and TRBJ1-6; 11 bases line up with TRBD1. V dropped 5 bases and J dropped 2; count of bases not matched to a gene: 8. Germline lookup yields CDR1 MNHEY and CDR2 SMNVEV (reference sequence). The CDR3 is made up of 18 amino acids. The CDR3 region is CASSRTGGARPYNSPLHF. The CDR3 nucleotides read TGTGCCAGCAGTCGGACAGGGGGCGCAAGGCCCTATAATTCACCCCTCCACTTT.

The chain links TRBV19 to TRBJ2-7, with 9 positions matching TRBD1. The trim removed 5 bases at V and 4 bases at J, leaving 6 bases unmatched. The germline gives CDR1 LNHDA, CDR2 SQIVND (reference sequence). The CDR3 totals 14 residues. As DNA, the CDR3 is TGTGCCAGTAGTCTTCGGGACAGGGCATACGAGCAGTACTTC. This gives the protein CASSLRDRAYEQYF.

The gene calls are TRBV6-5 and TRBJ2-1; 7 bases fit TRBD1. Germline CDR1 is MNHEY and CDR2 is SVGAGI. V lost 5 bases to trimming and J lost 6 bases; unmatched junction nucleotides: 4. The CDR3 has 13 amino acids. The CDR3 nucleotides are TGTGCCAGCAGTCGACAGGGTAGCAATGAGCAGTTCTTC. This encodes CASSRQGSNEQFF.

This rearrangement joins TRBV6-5 to TRBJ1-5, with TRBD1 matching over 7 bases. CDR3 length: 15 residues. The V gene end was trimmed by 8 bases and the J gene end by 4 bases; junction bases not matched to a gene: 11. Germline V gene data show CDR1 as MNHEY and CDR2 as SVGAGI. The CDR3 sequence is CASASDRVPNQPQHF. Written as DNA, the CDR3 is TGTGCCAGCGCCTCCGACAGGGTCCCTAATCAGCCCCAGCATTTT.